These 20 T cell receptor beta chains were all obtained from the same sample, sequenced in a study of beta chain features in type 1 diabetes. Findings and caveats of the study: There was a moderate but significant shortening of TCRB CDR3s in all four CD4+ subsets of Type 1 diabetes patients.

These receptors have no known antigen. TCRB transcripts that were expressed got sequenced, as all of the isolated RNA had been reverse transcribed. Sequencing used immunoSEQ multiplex PCR; TCRdb keeps in-frame clones, though not all of them. Among roughly 140,000 clones listed, 10% to 13% were seen once. The specimen was central memory CD4+ T cells from blood. The source is a man aged 25 to 40 with type 1 diabetes.

The chain has TRBV4-2 and TRBJ2-1, with D perhaps TRBD2 (6 bases). This CDR3 is 16 amino acids long. Per germline, CDR1 LGHNA and CDR2 YNFKEQ. Trimming removed 5 bases at V and 1 base at J, with 15 bases between. Written as DNA, the CDR3 is TGTGCCAGCAGCTTGAGCTTGGCGGGATCCTACAATGAGCAGTTCTTC. This encodes CASSLSLAGSYNEQFF.

V gene TRBV28 combines with J gene TRBJ2-3; the match to TRBD2 covers 13 bases. V lost 4 bases and J lost 2; bases outside the gene matches: 3. Germline loops: CDR1 MDHEN, CDR2 SYDVKM. This CDR3 spans 16 amino acids. This chain's CDR3 is CASSSGTSGDTDTQYF. CDR3 bases: TGTGCCAGCAGTTCGGGGACTAGCGGGGACACAGATACGCAGTATTTT.

V is TRBV5-6 and J is TRBJ1-1; D not resolved. The CDR3 totals 13 residues. Germline CDR1 and CDR2: SGHDT and YYEEEE. The germline V and J ends were trimmed by 4 bases and 1 base, with 8 bases remaining between them. The CDR3 DNA sequence: TGTGCCAGCAGCATTATGAGGAACACTGAAGCTTTCTTT. It yields the protein CASSIMRNTEAFF.

This rearrangement joins TRBV27 to TRBJ2-7, with TRBD1 matching 9 bases. The trim removed 6 bases at V and 3 bases at J, leaving 0 bases unmatched. The CDR3 spans 12 residues. Germline CDR1 is MNHEY and CDR2 is SMNVEV (reference sequence). The CDR3 here is CASRTGGYEQYF. The CDR3 nucleotides are TGTGCCAGCAGGACAGGGGGCTACGAGCAGTACTTC.

V usage is TRBV7-2 and J usage is TRBJ2-1; a weak D match, TRBD2 (6 bases). Germline V gene lookup returns CDR1 SGHTA and CDR2 FQGNSA. This CDR3 contains 13 residues. V was trimmed by 2 bases and J by 10 bases, leaving 12 bases between them. The CDR3 region has the DNA TGTGCCAGCAGCTTAAAAGGAGGGCTAGAGCAGTTCTTC. Its protein is CASSLKGGLEQFF. Based on the CDR3 plus reference TRBV7-2 and TRBJ2-1, the full variable domain is GAGVSQSPSNKVTEKGKDVELRCDPISGHTALYWYRQSLGQGLEFLIYFQGNSAPDKSGLPSDRFSAERTGGSVSTLTIQRTQQEDSAVYLCASSLKGGLEQFFGPGTRLTVL.

This clone turned up a few times. The V and J genes are TRBV5-5 and TRBJ2-5; 9 bases are a match to TRBD2. Germline loops: CDR1 SGHKS, CDR2 YYEKEE (reference sequence). The trim removed 7 bases at V and 0 bases at J, leaving 4 bases unmatched. The CDR3 contains 14 residues. CDR3 DNA: TGTGCCAGCGCTCGGACTAGCGACCAAGAGACCCAGTACTTC. This encodes CASARTSDQETQYF.

V and J are TRBV18 and TRBJ1-2; TRBD1 aligns across 7 bases. CDR1 and CDR2 (germline): KGHSH, LQKENI. This CDR3 contains 14 residues. Trimming cost V 3 bases and J 8 bases; bases outside gene matches: 9. The CDR3 sequence is CASSPGGQDLGYTF. Here the CDR3 DNA reads TGTGCCAGCTCACCGGGAGGACAGGATCTGGGCTACACCTTC. Together with reference TRBV18 and TRBJ1-2, the CDR3 gives the full variable domain: NAGVMQNPRHLVRRRGQEARLRCSPMKGHSHVYWYRQLPEEGLKFMVYLQKENIIDESGMPKERFSAEFPKEGPSILRIQQVVRGDSAAYFCASSPGGQDLGYTFGSGTRLTVV.

In its sample, this clone was seen many times. V and J are TRBV29-1 and TRBJ2-4; 7 bases map to TRBD1. CDR1 is SQVTM and CDR2 is ANQGSEA in the germline V gene. The V segment lost 5 bases and the J segment 3 bases; nucleotides outside the gene matches: 4. The CDR3 length is 13 residues. As DNA, the CDR3 is TGCAGCGTTTACGGGGACAGCAAAAACATTCAGTACTTC. Its translation is CSVYGDSKNIQYF.

There are a few counts of this clone. The V call is TRBV7-2, the J call TRBJ2-3; 8 bases line up with TRBD2. Trimming removed 4 bases from V and 6 bases from J; junction bases left unmatched: 6. Germline assignment: CDR1 SGHTA and CDR2 FQGNSA. The CDR3 totals 14 residues. CDR3 sequence: CASSSSGYLDTQYF. DNA for the CDR3: TGTGCCAGCAGCTCTAGCGGGTACCTCGATACGCAGTATTTT.

The CDR3 reads CASSLGQRSYEQYF. CDR3 nucleotides: TGTGCCAGCAGCTTGGGACAGCGCTCCTACGAGCAGTACTTC. The V and J genes are TRBV5-4 and TRBJ2-7, with D perhaps TRBD1 (5 bases). With 0 bases removed from V and 0 bases from J, the gap between germline ends came to 7 bases. This CDR3 spans 14 amino acids. The germline gives CDR1 SGHNT, CDR2 YYREEE (reference sequence).

This clone appeared a few times. The CDR3 DNA is TGTGCCAGCAGCGAGGACAGGGGGACCCAGTACTTC. This gives the protein CASSEDRGTQYF. V usage is TRBV9 and J usage is TRBJ2-5, with TRBD1 matching over 9 bases. V lost 3 bases, J lost 7 bases, and 1 base stayed unmatched. Germline CDR1 reads SGDLS; CDR2 reads YYNGEE. The CDR3 has 12 amino acids.

This clone occurred a few times. This chain joins TRBV5-6 and TRBJ2-5; perhaps TRBD2 as D (6 bases). The germline CDR1 and CDR2 sequences are SGHDT and YYEEEE. The CDR3 covers 16 residues. V lost 1 base and J lost 4, with 17 bases in between. The CDR3 reads CASSLLGGAEGETQYF. As DNA, the CDR3 is TGTGCCAGCAGCTTGTTGGGTGGCGCGGAGGGAGAGACCCAGTACTTC.

This clone was detected only a few times. The rearrangement links TRBV6-5 to TRBJ1-2; D is unclear. The germline CDR1 and CDR2 sequences are MNHEY and SVGAGI. The V end lost 10 bases, the J end lost 1 base, and 13 bases lay between the germline ends. This CDR3 is built from 13 residues. Written as DNA, the CDR3 is TGTGCCACAAAAGGACTGATTAACTATGGCTACACCTTC. Translation gives CATKGLINYGYTF.

This clone was seen only a few times. V gene TRBV7-2 combines with J gene TRBJ2-7, with D maybe TRBD2 (5 bases). Germline V gives CDR1 SGHTA, CDR2 FQGNSA. V dropped 0 bases and J dropped 0 bases, with 9 bases sitting between them. This CDR3 has 15 residues. CDR3 sequence: CASSLAFSGSYEQYF. DNA of the CDR3: TGTGCCAGCAGCTTAGCCTTCAGCGGCTCCTACGAGCAGTACTTC.

The chain couples TRBV14 to TRBJ2-5; D not resolved. The V and J ends lost 1 base and 5 bases respectively, with 11 bases between them. The CDR3 is 14 residues long. Germline V gives CDR1 SGHDN, CDR2 FVKESK. In DNA form, the CDR3 reads TGTGCCAGCAGCCAAGGTGTCGCGCGGGAGACCCAGTACTTC. Its translation: CASSQGVARETQYF.

The chain employs TRBV2 and TRBJ2-2; D might be TRBD2 (5 bases). Trimming shortened V by 4 bases and J by 3 bases, and 9 bases separated the two germline ends. From germline, CDR1 is SNHLY and CDR2 FYNNEI. There are 14 residues in the CDR3. The CDR3 bases are TGTGCCAGCAGTGGAGGGCGGTACACCGGGGAGCTGTTTTTT. Translation gives CASSGGRYTGELFF. The full variable domain, in which reference TRBV2 and TRBJ2-2 provide the parts outside the CDR3, is EPEVTQTPSHQVTQMGQEVILRCVPISNHLYFYWYRQILGQKVEFLVSFYNNEISEKSEIFDDQFSVERPDGSNFTLKIRSTKLEDSAMYFCASSGGRYTGELFFGEGSRLTVL.

Comments on this clone: Other DNA sequences from this sample encode an identical CDR3 as well. The V and J genes are TRBV2 and TRBJ2-7; weak D call: TRBD1 (6 bases). Per the germline V gene, CDR1 is SNHLY and CDR2 is FYNNEI. Trimming pared 3 bases from V and 3 bases from J, leaving 12 bases between. The CDR3 has 14 amino acids. CDR3 sequence reads: CASSEQGILYEQYF. The CDR3 DNA follows: TGTGCCAGCAGTGAGCAGGGGATCCTCTACGAGCAGTACTTC. Looking up the rest from reference TRBV2 and TRBJ2-7 gives the full variable domain: EPEVTQTPSHQVTQMGQEVILRCVPISNHLYFYWYRQILGQKVEFLVSFYNNEISEKSEIFDDQFSVERPDGSNFTLKIRSTKLEDSAMYFCASSEQGILYEQYFGPGTRLTVT.

The table lists this clone with a count of one. The chain couples TRBV9 to TRBJ2-2, with D maybe TRBD1 (6 bases). Germline CDR1 SGDLS, CDR2 YYNGEE. V lost 2 bases, J lost 7 bases, and 15 bases lay in between. The CDR3 contains 15 residues. The CDR3 is CASSVYRERVGELFF. CDR3 in DNA: TGTGCCAGCAGCGTCTACAGGGAGCGCGTCGGGGAGCTGTTTTTT.

The CDR3 DNA sequence: TGTGCCAGCACCAGAGGAGGGCAGGTCACAGATACGCAGTATTTT. Its translation: CASTRGGQVTDTQYF. J is TRBJ2-3 and V is TRBV27, with D possibly TRBD2 on 6 matching bases. Germline V CDR1 and CDR2: MNHEY, SMNVEV (reference sequence). V shed 7 bases and J shed 2 bases, with 16 bases lying between them. The length of the CDR3 is 15 residues.

This clone was found a few times. The gene calls are TRBV5-1 and TRBJ2-1; 13 bases align to TRBD2. V lost 0 bases to trimming and J lost 9 bases; unmatched junction nucleotides: 9. The germline V gene encodes CDR1 SGHRS and CDR2 YFSETQ. This CDR3 comprises 17 residues. The CDR3 spells CASSLGLGTSGTGEQFF. DNA for the CDR3: TGCGCCAGCAGCTTGGGATTAGGGACTAGCGGGACGGGTGAGCAGTTCTTC.